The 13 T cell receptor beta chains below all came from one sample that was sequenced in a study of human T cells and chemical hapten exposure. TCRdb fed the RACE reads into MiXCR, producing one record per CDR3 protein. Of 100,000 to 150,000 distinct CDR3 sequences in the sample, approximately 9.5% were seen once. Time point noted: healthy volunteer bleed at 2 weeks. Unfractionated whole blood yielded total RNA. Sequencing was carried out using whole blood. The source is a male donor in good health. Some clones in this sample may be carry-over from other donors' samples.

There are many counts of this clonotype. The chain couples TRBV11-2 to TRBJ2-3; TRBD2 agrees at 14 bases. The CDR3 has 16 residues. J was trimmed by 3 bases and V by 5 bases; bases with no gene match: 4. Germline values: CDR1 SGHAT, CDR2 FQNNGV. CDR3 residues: CASSDWTSGRTDTQYF. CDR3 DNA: TGTGCCAGCAGCGATTGGACTAGCGGGAGGACAGATACGCAGTATTTT.

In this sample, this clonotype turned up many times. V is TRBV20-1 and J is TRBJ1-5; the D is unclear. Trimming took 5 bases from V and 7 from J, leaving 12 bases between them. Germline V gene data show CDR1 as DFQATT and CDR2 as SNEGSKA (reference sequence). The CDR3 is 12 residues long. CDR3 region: CSALGGGQPQHF. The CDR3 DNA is TGCAGTGCTTTGGGAGGAGGCCAGCCCCAGCATTTT.

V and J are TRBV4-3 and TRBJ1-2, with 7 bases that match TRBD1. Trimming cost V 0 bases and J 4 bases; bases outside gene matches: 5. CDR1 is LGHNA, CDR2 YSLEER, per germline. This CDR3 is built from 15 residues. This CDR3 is CASSQDPRQGYGYTF. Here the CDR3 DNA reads TGCGCCAGCAGCCAAGACCCCCGACAGGGCTATGGCTACACCTTC.

CDR3 sequence (DNA): TGTGCCAGCAGCTCGACCACGGCGGGCACTGAAGCTTTCTTT. This codes for CASSSTTAGTEAFF. The chain is built from TRBV11-2 and TRBJ1-1; D call uncertain. Germline V lookup: CDR1 SGHAT, CDR2 FQNNGV. The CDR3 is 14 residues long. V was shortened by 4 bases and J by 4 bases, with 13 bases between the two germline ends.

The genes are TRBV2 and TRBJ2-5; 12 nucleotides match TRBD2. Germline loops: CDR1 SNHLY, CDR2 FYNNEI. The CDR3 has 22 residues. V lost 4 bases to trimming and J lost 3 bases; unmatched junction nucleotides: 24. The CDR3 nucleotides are TGTGCCAGCAGTGTCCCCCTTAGGTCTGCTAGCGGGGGGGCCGAGAGTAAAGAGACCCAGTACTTC. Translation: CASSVPLRSASGGAESKETQYF.

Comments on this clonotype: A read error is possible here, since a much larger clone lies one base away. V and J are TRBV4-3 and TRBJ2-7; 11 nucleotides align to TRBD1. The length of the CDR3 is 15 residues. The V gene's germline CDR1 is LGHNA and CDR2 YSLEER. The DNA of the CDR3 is TGCGCCAGCAGCCAAGGGACAGGGGGCAGCGACGAGCAGAACTTC. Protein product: CASSQGTGGSDEQNF.

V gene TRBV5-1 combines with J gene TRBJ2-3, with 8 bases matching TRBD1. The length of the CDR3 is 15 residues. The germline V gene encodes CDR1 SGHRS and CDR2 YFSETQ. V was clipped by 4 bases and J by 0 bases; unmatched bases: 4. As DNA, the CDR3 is TGCGCCAGCAGCCAGGGGGCCCCTAGCACAGATACGCAGTATTTT. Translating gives CASSQGAPSTDTQYF.

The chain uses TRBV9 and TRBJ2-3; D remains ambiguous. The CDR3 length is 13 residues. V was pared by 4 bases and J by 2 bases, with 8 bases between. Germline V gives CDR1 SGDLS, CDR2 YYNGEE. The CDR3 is CASSLRITDTQYF. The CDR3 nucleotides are TGTGCCAGCAGCCTCAGAATCACAGATACGCAGTATTTT.

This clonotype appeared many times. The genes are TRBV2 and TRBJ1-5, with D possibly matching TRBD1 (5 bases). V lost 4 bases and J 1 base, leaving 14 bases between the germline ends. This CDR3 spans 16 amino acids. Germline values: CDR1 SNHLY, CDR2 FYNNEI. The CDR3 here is CASSVRGVESNQPQHF. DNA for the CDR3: TGTGCCAGCAGTGTACGAGGGGTTGAGAGCAATCAGCCCCAGCATTTT.

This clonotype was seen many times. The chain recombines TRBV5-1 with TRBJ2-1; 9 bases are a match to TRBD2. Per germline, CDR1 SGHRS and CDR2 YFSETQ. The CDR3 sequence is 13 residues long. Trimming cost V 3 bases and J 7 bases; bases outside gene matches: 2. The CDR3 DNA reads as TGCGCCAGCAGCTGGAGCGGGGGGAATGAGCAGTTCTTC. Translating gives CASSWSGGNEQFF.

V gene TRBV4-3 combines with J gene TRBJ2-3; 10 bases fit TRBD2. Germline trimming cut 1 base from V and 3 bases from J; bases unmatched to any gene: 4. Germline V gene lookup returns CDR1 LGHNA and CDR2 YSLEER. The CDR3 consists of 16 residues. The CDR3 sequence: CASSQAGLAFTDTQYF. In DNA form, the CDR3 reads TGCGCCAGCAGCCAAGCGGGACTAGCGTTTACAGATACGCAGTATTTT.

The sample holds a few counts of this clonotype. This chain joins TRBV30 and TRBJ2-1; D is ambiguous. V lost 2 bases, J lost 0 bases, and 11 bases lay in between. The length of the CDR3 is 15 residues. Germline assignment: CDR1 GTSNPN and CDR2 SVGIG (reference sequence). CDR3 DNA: TGTGCCTGGAGTAGATCACCGAGCTCCTACAATGAGCAGTTCTTC. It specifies CAWSRSPSSYNEQFF.

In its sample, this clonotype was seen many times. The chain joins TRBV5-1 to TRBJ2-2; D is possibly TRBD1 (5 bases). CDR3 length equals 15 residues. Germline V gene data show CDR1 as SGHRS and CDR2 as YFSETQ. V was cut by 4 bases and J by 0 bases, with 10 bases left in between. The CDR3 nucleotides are TGCGCCAGCAGCCGACAGACAGCGAACACCGGGGAGCTGTTTTTT. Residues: CASSRQTANTGELFF.